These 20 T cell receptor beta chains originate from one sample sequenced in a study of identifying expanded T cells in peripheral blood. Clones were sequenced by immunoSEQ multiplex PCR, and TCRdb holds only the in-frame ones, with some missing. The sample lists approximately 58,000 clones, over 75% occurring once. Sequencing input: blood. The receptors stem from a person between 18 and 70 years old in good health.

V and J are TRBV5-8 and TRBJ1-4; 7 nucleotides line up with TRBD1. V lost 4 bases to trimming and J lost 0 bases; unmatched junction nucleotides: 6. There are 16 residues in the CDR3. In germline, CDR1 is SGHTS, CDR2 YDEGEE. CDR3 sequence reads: CASSPRTGATNEKLFF. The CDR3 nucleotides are TGTGCCAGCAGCCCCAGGACAGGAGCAACTAATGAAAAACTGTTTTTT.

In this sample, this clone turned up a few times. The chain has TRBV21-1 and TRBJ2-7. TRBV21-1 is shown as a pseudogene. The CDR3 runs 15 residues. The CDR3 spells CASSKPGGRSYEQYV. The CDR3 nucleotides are TGTGCCAGCAGCAAACCCGGGGGCCGGTCCTACGAGCAGTACGTC.

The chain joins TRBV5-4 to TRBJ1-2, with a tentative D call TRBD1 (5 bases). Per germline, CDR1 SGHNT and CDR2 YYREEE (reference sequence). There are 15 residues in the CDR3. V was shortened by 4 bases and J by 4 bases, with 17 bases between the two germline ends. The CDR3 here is CASSLKIGGGYGYTF. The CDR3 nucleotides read TGTGCCAGCAGCCTTAAGATCGGGGGGGGCTATGGCTACACCTTC.

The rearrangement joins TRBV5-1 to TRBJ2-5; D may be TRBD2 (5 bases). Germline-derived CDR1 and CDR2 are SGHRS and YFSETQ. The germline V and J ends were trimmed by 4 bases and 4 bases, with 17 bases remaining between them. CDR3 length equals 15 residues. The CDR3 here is CASSRTGVPGETQYF. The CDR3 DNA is TGCGCCAGCAGCCGAACCGGGGTCCCAGGAGAGACCCAGTACTTC.

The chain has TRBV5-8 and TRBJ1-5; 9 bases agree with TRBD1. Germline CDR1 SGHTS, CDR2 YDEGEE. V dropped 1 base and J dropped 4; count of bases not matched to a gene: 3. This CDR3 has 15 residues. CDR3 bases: TGTGCCAGCAGCTTGTTGACAGGGGGGAATCAGCCCCAGCATTTT. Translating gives CASSLLTGGNQPQHF.

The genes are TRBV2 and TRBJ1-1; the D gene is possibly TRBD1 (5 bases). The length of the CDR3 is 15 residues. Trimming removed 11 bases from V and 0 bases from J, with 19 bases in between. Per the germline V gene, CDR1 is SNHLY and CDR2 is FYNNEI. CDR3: CAGESGGRVNTEAFF. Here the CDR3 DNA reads TGTGCCGGCGAGAGTGGGGGGAGGGTGAACACTGAAGCTTTCTTT.

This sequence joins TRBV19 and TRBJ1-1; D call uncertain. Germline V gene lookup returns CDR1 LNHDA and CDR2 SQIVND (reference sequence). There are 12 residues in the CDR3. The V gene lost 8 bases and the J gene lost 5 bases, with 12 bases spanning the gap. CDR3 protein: CASSDGGTEAFF. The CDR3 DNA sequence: TGTGCCAGTTCGGACGGTGGGACTGAAGCTTTCTTT.

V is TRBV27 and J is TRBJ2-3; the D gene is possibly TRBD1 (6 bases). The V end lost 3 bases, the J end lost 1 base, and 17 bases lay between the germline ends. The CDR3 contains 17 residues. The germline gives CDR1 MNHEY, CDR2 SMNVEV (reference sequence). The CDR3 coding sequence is TGTGCCAGCAGTTTTAAGGGGGTAACAAGTGGCACAGATACGCAGTATTTT. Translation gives CASSFKGVTSGTDTQYF.

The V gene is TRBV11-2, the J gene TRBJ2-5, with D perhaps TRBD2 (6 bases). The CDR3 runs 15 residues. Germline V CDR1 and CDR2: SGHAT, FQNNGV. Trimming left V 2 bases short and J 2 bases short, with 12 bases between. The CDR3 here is CASSLNAGRQETQYF. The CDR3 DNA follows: TGTGCCAGCAGCTTAAACGCGGGACGTCAAGAGACCCAGTACTTC.

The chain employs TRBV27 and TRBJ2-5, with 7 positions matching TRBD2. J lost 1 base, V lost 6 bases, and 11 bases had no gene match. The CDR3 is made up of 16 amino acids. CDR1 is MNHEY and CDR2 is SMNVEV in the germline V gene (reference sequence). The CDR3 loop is CASRRTRRETQETQYF. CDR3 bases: TGTGCCAGCAGAAGAACTCGGCGGGAGACCCAAGAGACCCAGTACTTC.

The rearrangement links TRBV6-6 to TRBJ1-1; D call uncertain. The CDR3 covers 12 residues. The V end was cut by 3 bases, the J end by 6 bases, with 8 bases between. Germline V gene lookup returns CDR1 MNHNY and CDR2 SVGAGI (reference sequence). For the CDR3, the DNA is TGTGCCAGCAGTTATGGAGTTGCTGAAGCTTTCTTT. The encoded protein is CASSYGVAEAFF.

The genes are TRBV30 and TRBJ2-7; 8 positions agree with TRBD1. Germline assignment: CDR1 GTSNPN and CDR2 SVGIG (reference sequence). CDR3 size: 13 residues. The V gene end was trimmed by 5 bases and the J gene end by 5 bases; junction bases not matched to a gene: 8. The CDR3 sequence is CAWSHRGVDEQYF. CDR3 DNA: TGTGCCTGGTCCCACAGGGGGGTAGACGAGCAGTACTTC.

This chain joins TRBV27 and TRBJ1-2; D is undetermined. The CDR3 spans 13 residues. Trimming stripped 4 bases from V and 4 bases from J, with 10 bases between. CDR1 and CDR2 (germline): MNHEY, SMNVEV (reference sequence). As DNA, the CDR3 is TGTGCCAGCAGTTGGAAAAATGGCTATGGCTACACCTTC. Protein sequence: CASSWKNGYGYTF.

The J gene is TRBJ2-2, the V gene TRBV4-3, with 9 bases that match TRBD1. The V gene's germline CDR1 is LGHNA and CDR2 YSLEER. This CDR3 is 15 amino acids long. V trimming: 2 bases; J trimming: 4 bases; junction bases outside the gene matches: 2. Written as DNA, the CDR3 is TGCGCCAGCAGCCAACTGACAGGGGGCACCGGGGAGCTGTTTTTT. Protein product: CASSQLTGGTGELFF.

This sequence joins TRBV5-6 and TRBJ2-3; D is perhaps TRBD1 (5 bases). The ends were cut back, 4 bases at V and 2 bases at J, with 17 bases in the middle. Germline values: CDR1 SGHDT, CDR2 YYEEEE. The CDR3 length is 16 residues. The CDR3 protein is CASSQLGGQLTDTQYF. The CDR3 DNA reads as TGTGCCAGCAGCCAACTCGGCGGACAACTCACAGATACGCAGTATTTT.

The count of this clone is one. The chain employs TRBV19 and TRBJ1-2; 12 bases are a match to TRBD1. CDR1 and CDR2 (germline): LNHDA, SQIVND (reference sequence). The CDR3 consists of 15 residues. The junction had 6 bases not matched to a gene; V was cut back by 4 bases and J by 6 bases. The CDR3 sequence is CASSKSGTGGHGYTF. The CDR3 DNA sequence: TGTGCCAGTAGTAAATCCGGGACAGGGGGCCATGGCTACACCTTC.

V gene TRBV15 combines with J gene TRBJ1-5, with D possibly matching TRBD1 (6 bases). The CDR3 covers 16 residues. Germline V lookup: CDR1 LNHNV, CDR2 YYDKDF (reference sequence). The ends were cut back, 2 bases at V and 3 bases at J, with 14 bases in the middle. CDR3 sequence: CATSRYRVVDNQPQHF. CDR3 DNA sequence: TGTGCCACCAGCAGATACAGGGTAGTAGACAATCAGCCCCAGCATTTT.

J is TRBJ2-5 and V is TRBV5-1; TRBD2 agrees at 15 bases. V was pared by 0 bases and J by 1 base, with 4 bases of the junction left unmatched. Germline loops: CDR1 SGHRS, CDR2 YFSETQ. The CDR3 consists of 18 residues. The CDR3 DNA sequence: TGCGCCAGCAGCTTGGTGGGACTAGCGGGGGGATTCCAAGAGACCCAGTACTTC. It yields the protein CASSLVGLAGGFQETQYF.

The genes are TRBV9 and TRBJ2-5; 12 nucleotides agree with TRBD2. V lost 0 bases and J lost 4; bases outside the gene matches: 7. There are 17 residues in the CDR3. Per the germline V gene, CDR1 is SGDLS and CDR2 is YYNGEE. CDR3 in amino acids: CASSVGPSSGGVETQYF. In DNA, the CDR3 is TGTGCCAGCAGCGTAGGCCCCTCTAGCGGGGGGGTAGAGACCCAGTACTTC.

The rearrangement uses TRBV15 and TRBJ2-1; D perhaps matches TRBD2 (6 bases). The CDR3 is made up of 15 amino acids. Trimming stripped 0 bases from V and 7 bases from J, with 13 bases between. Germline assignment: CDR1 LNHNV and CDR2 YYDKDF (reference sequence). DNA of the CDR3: TGTGCCACCAGCAGAGATTTAGTCGCGGGGAATGAGCAGTTCTTC. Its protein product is CATSRDLVAGNEQFF.